The entry below describes one T cell receptor beta chain. The PCR used 60 Vbeta and 13 Jbeta primers. Data came from immunoSEQ multiplex PCR; TCRdb stores just in-frame clones and leaves some out. The sample shows roughly 220,000 clones, and about 1.1% sits with its ten largest clones. The data originate from a study of cytomegalovirus exposure and HLA in healthy donors. V lost 1 base, J lost 0 bases, and 9 bases lay in between. CDR1 MDHEN and CDR2 SYDVKM come from the germline V gene. This CDR3 is built from 15 residues. The chain couples TRBV28 to TRBJ2-5; D not certain. This clonotype was sampled from a girl aged 2-15 years in good health and CMV-seropositive. The sample was PBMCs. The CDR3 DNA sequence: TGTGCCAGCAGTTTATTAAGAGTGTACCAAGAGACCCAGTACTTC. Its protein is CASSLLRVYQETQYF.